The rows below give T cell receptor delta chains drawn from one sample of a study of Vδ1+ human thymocytes. TCRdb reapplied CATT to the multiplex PCR reads. This table holds some 54,000 delta-chain clones, about 16% found once. The source material was Vdelta1+ gamma-delta thymocytes from the thymus. These receptors were taken from a boy under two years old who had congenital heart surgery. Both conserved end residues are part of each CDR3. D genes are given only for firm matches. Where a row states a size, it is once, few, many or the class of an expanded clone; other rows omit it.

d_call	v_call	j_call	clone_size	cdr3_nt	cdr3_aa
TRDD3	TRDV1	TRDJ1	NA	TGTGCTCTTGGGGAACCTCGGTTCTTTGGGGGATACACCGATAAACTCATCTTT	CALGEPRFFGGYTDKLIF
NA	TRDV1	TRDJ1	NA	TGTGCTCTTGGGGAACTATCCTACGTAGCCTCTAACACCGATAAACTCATCTTT	CALGELSYVASNTDKLIF
TRDD3	TRDV1	TRDJ1	few	TGTGCTCTTGGGGTCCCTGTACTGGGGGATACCGGCACCGATAAACTCATCTTT	CALGVPVLGDTGTDKLIF
NA	TRDV1	TRDJ1	NA	TGTGCTCTTGGGGACCCAGGAACTTCCTACGGGGGACTGGGGGACGATGAGTACACCGATAAACTCATCTTT	CALGDPGTSYGGLGDDEYTDKLIF
TRDD3	TRDV1	TRDJ1	few	TGTGCTCTTGGGGAATACGCAGAACAGTTCCTTACTGGGGATACCCGCTCTAAACTCATCTTT	CALGEYAEQFLTGDTRSKLIF
TRDD3	TRAV29/DV5	TRDJ1	few	TGTGCAGCAAGCGGCCCTTCCCAGTACTGGGGGATAAGGCGGTACACCGATAAACTCATCTTT	CAASGPSQYWGIRRYTDKLIF
NA	TRDV1	TRDJ1	few	TGTGCTCTTGGGGACCCAACTAGGTCTGGGATAACCTATAACCCGTACACCGATAAACTCATCTTT	CALGDPTRSGITYNPYTDKLIF
NA	TRDV1	TRDJ1	few	TGTGCTCTTGGGGAAGACATTACCCCCGCCGGATACAAGTCTAGTAAACTCATCTTT	CALGEDITPAGYKSSKLIF
NA	TRDV1	TRDJ1	NA	TGTGCTCTTGGGGAACACGCCTACGTAGGATGGGAGTCGTACACCGATAAACTCATCTTT	CALGEHAYVGWESYTDKLIF
NA	TRDV1	TRDJ1	NA	TGTGCTCTTGGGGGGGCCCATGGGGAGTCGTACACCGATAAACTCATCTTT	CALGGAHGESYTDKLIF
NA	TRDV1	TRDJ1	few	TGTGCTCTTGGGGAACTCCGCGCCTTCCTACGGGGGATACATGCCCATGACACCGATAAACTCATCTTT	CALGELRAFLRGIHAHDTDKLIF
NA	TRDV1	TRDJ1	NA	TGTGCTCTTGGGGAACTCCTATTCCCTTACACCGATAAACTCATCTTT	CALGELLFPYTDKLIF
TRDD3	TRDV1	TRDJ1	NA	TGTGCTCTCGGGCCCACCCTAGGTCTTTTGGGGGGATACTACGGCGATAAACTCATCTTT	CALGPTLGLLGGYYGDKLIF
TRDD3	TRDV1	TRDJ1	NA	TGTGCTCTTGGGGAAAATCCTAATCTTGGCTGGGGGATACGCTTCACCGATAAACTCATCTTT	CALGENPNLGWGIRFTDKLIF
NA	TRDV1	TRDJ1	NA	TGTGCTCTTGGGGAACTCCCCCTCCTTCCCCTCGGGACTTACACCGATAAACTCATCTTT	CALGELPLLPLGTYTDKLIF
NA	TRDV1	TRDJ1	NA	TGTGCTCTTGGGGAAGTTGAATTCCTACGGTTTGGGGGATCAGGCGGTCTGTACACCGATAAACTCATCTTT	CALGEVEFLRFGGSGGLYTDKLIF
TRDD3	TRDV1	TRDJ1	few	TGTGCTCTTGGGGAACTACGCATGCTGGGGGATTGGGACACCGATAAACTCATCTTT	CALGELRMLGDWDTDKLIF
TRDD3	TRDV1	TRDJ1	NA	TGTGCTCTTGGGGGGGGGGCCTTCCTCGACTGGGGGATACAATTTACTTACACCGATAAACTCATCTTT	CALGGGAFLDWGIQFTYTDKLIF
TRDD3	TRDV1	TRDJ1	few	TGTGCTCTTGGGGGCTGTAAGTTCCTGGGGGATGGGGCCGATAAACTCATCTTT	CALGGCKFLGDGADKLIF
TRDD3	TRDV1	TRDJ1	NA	TGTGCTCTTGGGGAAGAAGCCTGGGGGGATACGACCGATAAACTCATCTTT	CALGEEAWGDTTDKLIF
NA	TRDV1	TRDJ1	few	TGTGCTCTTGGAGAACTTCTTTCGGGTACGCCCCCATATCATCGGACAGATTCCCAGCCTAAACTCATCTTT	CALGELLSGTPPYHRTDSQPKLIF
TRDD3	TRDV1	TRDJ1	few	TGTGCTCTTGGGGAACAGGGGCCTTCAATCTACTGGGGGCCAACCACCGATAAACTCATCTTT	CALGEQGPSIYWGPTTDKLIF
TRDD3	TRDV1	TRDJ1	NA	TGTGCTCTTGGGCCCGAAGGGGCAGGGGGATACTGGCCCGATAAACTCATCTTT	CALGPEGAGGYWPDKLIF
TRDD2	TRDV1	TRDJ1	few	TGTGCTCTTGGGACCTTACCTTCCTACGAATTACTGGCCACAAGTTGTGGAACCGATAAACTCATCTTT	CALGTLPSYELLATSCGTDKLIF